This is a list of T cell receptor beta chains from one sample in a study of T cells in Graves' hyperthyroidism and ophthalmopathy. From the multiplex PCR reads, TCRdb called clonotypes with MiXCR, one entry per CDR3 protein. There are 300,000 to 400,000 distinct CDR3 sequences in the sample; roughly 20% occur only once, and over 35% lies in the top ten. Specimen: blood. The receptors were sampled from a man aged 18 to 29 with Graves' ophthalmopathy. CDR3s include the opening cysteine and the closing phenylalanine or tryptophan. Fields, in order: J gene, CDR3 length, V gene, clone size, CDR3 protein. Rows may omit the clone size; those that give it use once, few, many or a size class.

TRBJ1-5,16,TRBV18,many,CASSHAQGEGNQPQHF
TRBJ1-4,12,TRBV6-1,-,CANGTVNEKLFF
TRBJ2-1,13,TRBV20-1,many,CSAVGQGGNEQFF
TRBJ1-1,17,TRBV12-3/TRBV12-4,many,CASSSSQRAPSNTEAFF
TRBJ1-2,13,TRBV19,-,CASLGTGVFGYTF
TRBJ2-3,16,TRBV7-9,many,CASSAGRDSYTDTQYF
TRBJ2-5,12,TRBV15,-,CATSRDTETQYF
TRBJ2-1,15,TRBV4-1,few,CASSHTSGGQTEQFF
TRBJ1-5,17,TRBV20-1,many,CSATPTGRRNSNQPQHF
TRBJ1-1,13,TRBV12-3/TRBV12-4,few,CASRRTADTEAFF
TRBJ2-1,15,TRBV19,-,CASSTWGASYNEQFF
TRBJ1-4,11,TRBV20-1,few,CSAETNEKLFF
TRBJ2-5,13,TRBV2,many,CASSEVGQETQYF
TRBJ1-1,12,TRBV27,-,CASSPGGNEAFF
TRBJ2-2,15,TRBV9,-,CASTTSGGVTGELFF
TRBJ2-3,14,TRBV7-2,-,CASSFTRGADTQYF
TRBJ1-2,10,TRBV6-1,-,CASRDYGYTF
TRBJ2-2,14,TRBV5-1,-,CASSFRARTGELFF
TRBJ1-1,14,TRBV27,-,CASSFGGGSTEAFF
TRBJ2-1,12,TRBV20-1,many,CSARVGGDEQFF
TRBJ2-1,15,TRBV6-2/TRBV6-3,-,CASSYSRAGSDEQFF
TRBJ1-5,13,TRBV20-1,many,CSAYAGGRQPQHF
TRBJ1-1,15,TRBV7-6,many,CASSLGGGGATEAFF
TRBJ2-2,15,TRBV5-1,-,CASSRPPYLTGELFF
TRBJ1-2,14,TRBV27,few,CASSFTGQGSGYTF
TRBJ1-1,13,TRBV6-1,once,CASNARRDTEAFF
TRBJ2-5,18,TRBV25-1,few,CASSESGGGPGQQETQYF
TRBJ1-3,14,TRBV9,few,CASSDGGLRNTIYF
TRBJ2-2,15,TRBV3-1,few,CASTPQTPNTGELFF
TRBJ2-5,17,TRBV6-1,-,CASSERLLAGYQETQYF
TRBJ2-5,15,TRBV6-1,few,CASESLVSLQETQYF
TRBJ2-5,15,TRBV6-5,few,CASSYSRGYQETQYF
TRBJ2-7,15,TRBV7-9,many,CASSLTGTASYEQYF
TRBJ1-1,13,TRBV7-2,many,CASSSRTNTEAFF
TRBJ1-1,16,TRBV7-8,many,CASSPRTGALNTEAFF
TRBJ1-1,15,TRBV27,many,CASSPRDRGFPEAFF
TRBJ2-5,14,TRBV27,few,CASSSAYYQETQYF
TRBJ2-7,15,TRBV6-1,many,CASSVGQGPVYEQYF
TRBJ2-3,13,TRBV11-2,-,CASSLMGGDTQYF